The 26 T cell receptor beta chains listed next were all sequenced from one sample in a study of monozygotic twins with inflammatory bowel disease. TCRdb re-called the 5' RACE reads and gives one entry per CDR3 protein, without DNA. This repertoire includes 400,000 to 500,000 distinct CDR3 sequences. Sequencing used blood. The receptors originated from a human donor with ulcerative colitis or Crohn's disease, or a healthy co-twin of an affected twin (not recorded which).

This chain links TRBV20-1 with TRBJ1-2; TCRdb reports TRBD1, a call that lacks DNA to check it against. The germline gives CDR1 DFQATT, CDR2 SNEGSKA (reference sequence). This CDR3 is built from 13 residues. The CDR3 loop is CSNHGGLVHGYTF.

The V gene is TRBV5-4, the J gene TRBJ2-1; absent DNA, TCRdb's TRBD2 call cannot be checked. Germline-derived CDR1 and CDR2 are SGHNT and YYREEE (reference sequence). The CDR3 is 16 amino acids. The CDR3 protein is CASSLARLAGANEQFF.

The genes are TRBV7-9 and TRBJ1-1. The CDR3 length is 14 residues. Germline values: CDR1 SEHNR, CDR2 FQNEAQ (reference sequence). The chain's CDR3 is CASSASQGGTEAFF.

The genes are TRBV20-1 and TRBJ1-2. The CDR3 runs to 13 residues. CDR1 DFQATT and CDR2 SNEGSKA come from the germline V gene (reference sequence). CDR3 sequence: CSGRDSVNYGYTF.

The chain joins TRBV20-1 to TRBJ2-2; the TCRdb D gene call, TRBD1, has no DNA to confirm it. This CDR3 comprises 13 residues. Germline CDR1 reads DFQATT; CDR2 reads SNEGSKA (reference sequence). CDR3 region: CSARAGGTGELFF.

The V and J genes are TRBV20-1 and TRBJ2-1; the TRBD1 assignment by TCRdb is unverifiable without DNA. The germline V gene encodes CDR1 DFQATT and CDR2 SNEGSKA (reference sequence). The CDR3 extends over 15 amino acids. The CDR3 region is CSARVALRTYNEQFF.

V is TRBV5-5 and J is TRBJ2-1; TCRdb's assignment of TRBD2 cannot be checked, as there is no DNA. The CDR3 is made up of 18 amino acids. CDR1 SGHKS and CDR2 YYEKEE come from the germline V gene (reference sequence). This chain's CDR3 is CASSFRTPIAVSYNEQFF.

The rearrangement links TRBV6-1 to TRBJ2-3; TCRdb returns TRBD1, unconfirmable since there is no DNA. In germline, CDR1 is MNHNS, CDR2 SASEGT. The CDR3 has 14 amino acids. CDR3 sequence: CASSRSGGPGTQYF.

This sequence joins TRBV14 and TRBJ2-5. Germline CDR1 reads SGHDN; CDR2 reads FVKESK. The CDR3 spans 14 residues. The CDR3 loop reads CASSRHLRGETQYF.

J is TRBJ2-2 and V is TRBV6-2 or TRBV6-3; the D gene TCRdb calls, TRBD2, cannot be checked with no DNA. The CDR3 sequence is 18 residues long. CDR1 is MNHEY and CDR2 is SVGEGT in the germline V gene. CDR3 protein: CASSPRTSGPANTGELFF.

The rearrangement links TRBV20-1 to TRBJ2-7; the TCRdb call, TRBD2, lacks DNA for checking. The CDR3 has 15 amino acids. Germline CDR1 DFQATT, CDR2 SNEGSKA (reference sequence). CDR3 amino acids: CSARSSGGPTYEQYF.

CDR3 region: CSAPVSSGGTPTDTQYF. V is TRBV20-1 and J is TRBJ2-3; TCRdb picks TRBD2, but there is no DNA to check that call. Germline lookup yields CDR1 DFQATT and CDR2 SNEGSKA (reference sequence). This CDR3 has 17 residues.

V is TRBV18 and J is TRBJ2-3. The CDR3 is 12 residues long. Looked up from germline, CDR1 is KGHSH and CDR2 is LQKENI. CDR3 sequence: CASSPVEDTQYF.

The chain couples TRBV7-2 to TRBJ2-7; absent DNA, TCRdb's TRBD1 call cannot be checked. Germline V gives CDR1 SGHTA, CDR2 FQGNSA. This CDR3 has 15 residues. CDR3 sequence: CASSLAWGQGYEQYF.

V and J are TRBV2 and TRBJ1-6. The CDR3 runs 13 residues. Germline CDR1 reads SNHLY; CDR2 reads FYNNEI. CDR3 sequence: CASRGTGNSPLHF.

This chain connects TRBV2 to TRBJ1-2. Germline CDR1 SNHLY, CDR2 FYNNEI. CDR3 size: 13 residues. The CDR3: CASSGQEGYGYTF.

V is TRBV5-1 and J is TRBJ1-3. The length of the CDR3 is 15 residues. Germline V gene lookup returns CDR1 SGHRS and CDR2 YFSETQ. The CDR3 sequence is CASSLGGTSGNTIYF.

The rearrangement joins TRBV19 to TRBJ2-7; TCRdb gives TRBD1 as the D gene, but with no DNA this cannot be confirmed. Per germline, CDR1 LNHDA and CDR2 SQIVND (reference sequence). The CDR3 spans 14 residues. This CDR3 reads CASRRDRVSYEQYF.

The chain couples TRBV18 to TRBJ1-2. The germline gives CDR1 KGHSH, CDR2 LQKENI. The CDR3 consists of 13 residues. CDR3 amino acids: CASSPLGEEGYTF.

This chain uses TRBV2 with TRBJ2-5; TCRdb outputs TRBD2, but without DNA this stays unchecked. Per germline, CDR1 SNHLY and CDR2 FYNNEI. The CDR3 is made up of 13 amino acids. The CDR3 region is CATTPGGLGAQYF. The full variable domain, completed using reference TRBV2 and TRBJ2-5, is EPEVTQTPSHQVTQMGQEVILRCVPISNHLYFYWYRQILGQKVEFLVSFYNNEISEKSEIFDDQFSVERPDGSNFTLKIRSTKLEDSAMYFCATTPGGLGAQYFGPGTRLLVL.

This chain uses TRBV20-1 with TRBJ2-1; TCRdb outputs TRBD2, but without DNA this stays unchecked. Germline V lookup: CDR1 DFQATT, CDR2 SNEGSKA (reference sequence). This CDR3 is built from 16 residues. CDR3 in amino acids: CSASDSGGPSYNEQFF.

CDR3 amino acids: CASSVSGERYEQYF. The V call is TRBV10-1, the J call TRBJ2-7; lacking DNA, the TRBD2 call made by TCRdb goes unchecked. Germline V lookup: CDR1 WNHNN, CDR2 SYGVQD (reference sequence). This CDR3 has 14 residues.

The chain recombines TRBV11-2 with TRBJ1-5; TCRdb's D call, TRBD1, is unchecked because there is no DNA. The V gene's germline CDR1 is SGHAT and CDR2 FQNNGV. The CDR3 covers 13 residues. CDR3 residues: CASSYTGNQPQHF.

The chain combines TRBV9 with TRBJ2-7. Germline lookup yields CDR1 SGDLS and CDR2 YYNGEE. This CDR3 region has 13 residues. This CDR3 is CASSVGDTAEQYF.

This chain joins TRBV10-3 and TRBJ1-4; TCRdb's D call of TRBD1 is untestable without DNA. Germline assignment: CDR1 ENHRY and CDR2 SYGVKD. The CDR3 length is 15 residues. The CDR3: CATAHRGQPNEKLFF.

The rearrangement uses TRBV10-3 and TRBJ2-7; lacking DNA, the TRBD1 call made by TCRdb goes unchecked. Germline V lookup: CDR1 ENHRY, CDR2 SYGVKD. The CDR3 is 16 residues long. This CDR3 reads CATGTGILTPPYEQYF.